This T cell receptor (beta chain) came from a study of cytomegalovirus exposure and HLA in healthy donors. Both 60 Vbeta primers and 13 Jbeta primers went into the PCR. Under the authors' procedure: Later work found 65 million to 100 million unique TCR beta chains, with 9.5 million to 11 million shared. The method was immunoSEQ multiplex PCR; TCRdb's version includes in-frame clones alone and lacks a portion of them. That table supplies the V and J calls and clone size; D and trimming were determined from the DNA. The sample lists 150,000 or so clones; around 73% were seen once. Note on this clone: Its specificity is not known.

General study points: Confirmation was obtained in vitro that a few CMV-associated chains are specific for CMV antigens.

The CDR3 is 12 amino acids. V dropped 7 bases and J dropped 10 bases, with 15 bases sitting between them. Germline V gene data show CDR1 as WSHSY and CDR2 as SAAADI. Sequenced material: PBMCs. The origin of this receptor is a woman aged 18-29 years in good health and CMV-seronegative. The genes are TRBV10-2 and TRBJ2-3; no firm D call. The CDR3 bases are TGCGCCAGCACCCTTTCCCGTGAGGCGCAGTATTTT. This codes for CASTLSREAQYF.